The TCR beta chain described here comes from a study of OX40 agonist ivuxolimab in advanced cancers. About the study as a whole: Ivuxolimab was an agonistic, fully human IgG2 monoclonal antibody directed against OX40 (CD134), a costimulatory receptor. Intravenous ivuxolimab was administered to patients every 2 weeks at six dose levels: 0.01, 0.1, 0.3, 1.5, 3 and 10 mg/kg. Of the roughly 51 dose-escalation patients, hepatocellular carcinoma was present in about 20, melanoma in roughly 15, renal cell carcinoma in 9 and head and neck cancer in 9. In the dose-escalation cohort, 70% to 85% of patients were male, and the mean age was approximately 60 years, with a range of about 23 to 90. Prior anti-PD-1, anti-PD-L1 or anti-CTLA-4 therapy was permitted, and less than 45% of dose-escalation patients had received checkpoint inhibitors. Partial responses occurred in three dose-escalation patients: two with cutaneous melanoma and one with hepatocellular carcinoma. Peripheral TCRbeta sequencing aimed to test whether ivuxolimab altered TCR sequence diversity and caused clonal T-cell expansion. The monotherapy dose-escalation portion (N ≈ 56 patients) of the phase I ivuxolimab trial is reported in the paper. Beyond this particular receptor, the publication reports: In the 0.1-3.0 mg/kg groups, partial responders were among the patients with the lowest normalized peripheral clonal expansion, particularly in CD8+ T cells. Clonal expansion of both CD4+ and CD8+ blood T cells was observed from baseline to week 6 at doses 0.1 to 3.0 mg/kg. The antigen specificity of the peripheral T cells that underwent clonal expansion was not determined. After ivuxolimab, more expanded clones were found on average in CD8+ T cells than in CD4+ T cells. Low levels of normalized T-cell clonal expansion were also seen in some nonresponding patients.

The CDR1 and CDR2 encoded by the germline V gene are SNHLY and FYNNEI. Including cysteine and phenylalanine, the CDR3 has 14 amino acids. The CDR3 DNA has 42 bases and is translated from base 1. The junction shows trimming of 6 bases on V and 0 bases on J, plus 12 bases between the germline ends. Genomic DNA was extracted from sorted cells for sequencing of the TCRbeta CDR3 region. TCRbeta CDR3 regions were sequenced using the immunoSEQ Assay. Sourced from immuneACCESS, this table was stored by TCRdb with only in-frame sequences that have V and J called. A share of the clones is absent; for the studies checked, an unresolved V gene accounts for under half, and the remainder has no known explanation. For this sample the table gives fewer than 30,000 clones, of which roughly 86% were detected only once. In total, the top ten clones hold 15% to 25% of the sample. Concerning this clone: What this receptor recognizes is not known. No quality values exist for individual bases; no much larger clone is one base distant.

The trial excluded patients who had a history of autoimmune disease or who were on systemic immunosuppression. Peripheral blood for TCR sequencing was collected from all dose cohorts at baseline, on cycle 4 day 1, and on cycle 7 day 1. Samples were obtained from an open-label, multicenter, first-in-human phase I dose-escalation trial of ivuxolimab. Adults with locally advanced or metastatic melanoma, renal cell carcinoma, hepatocellular carcinoma or head and neck squamous cell carcinoma were enrolled in the trial. CD4+ and CD8+ T cells were sorted separately from peripheral blood before TCR sequencing.

Sequencing was performed on CD4+ or CD8+ T cells sorted from blood, taken in a trial of the OX40 agonist ivuxolimab. The rearranged segments are TRBV2 and TRBJ2-7, with the D gene not confidently named. The sequence was collected from an adult with an advanced solid tumor such as melanoma, head and neck, liver or kidney cancer. The nucleotide sequence is given as TGTGCCAGCAGAGTGGACGGGCTCTCCTACGAGCAGTACTTC. Its product reads: CASRVDGLSYEQYF.